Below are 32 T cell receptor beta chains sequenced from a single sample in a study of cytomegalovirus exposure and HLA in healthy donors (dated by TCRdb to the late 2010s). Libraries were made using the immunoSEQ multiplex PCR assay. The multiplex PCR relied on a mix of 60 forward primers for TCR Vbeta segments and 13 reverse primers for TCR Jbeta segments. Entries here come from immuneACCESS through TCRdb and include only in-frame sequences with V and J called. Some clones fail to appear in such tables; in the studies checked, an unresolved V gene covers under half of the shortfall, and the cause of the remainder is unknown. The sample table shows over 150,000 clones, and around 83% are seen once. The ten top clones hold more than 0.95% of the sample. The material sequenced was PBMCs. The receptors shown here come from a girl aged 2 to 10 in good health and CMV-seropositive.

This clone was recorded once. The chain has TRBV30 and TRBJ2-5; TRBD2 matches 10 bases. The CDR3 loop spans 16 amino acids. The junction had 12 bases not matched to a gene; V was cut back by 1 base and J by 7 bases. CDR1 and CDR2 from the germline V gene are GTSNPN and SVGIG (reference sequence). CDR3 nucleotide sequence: TGTGCCTGGAGTGATATGGGACTAGCGAGTCTGGGGACCCAGTACTTC. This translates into CAWSDMGLASLGTQYF.

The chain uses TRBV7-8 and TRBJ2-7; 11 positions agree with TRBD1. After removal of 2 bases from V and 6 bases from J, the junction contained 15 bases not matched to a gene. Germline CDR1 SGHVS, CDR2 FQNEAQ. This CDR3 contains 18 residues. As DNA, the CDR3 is TGTGCCAGCAGCTTAATCTTTGCGGACAGGGGGCGAAGTAGCGAGCAGTACTTC. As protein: CASSLIFADRGRSSEQYF.

DNA for the CDR3: TGTGCCAGCAGCGAGACAGGTATTTGTGGCTACACCTTC. It yields the protein CASSETGICGYTF. The chain has TRBV25-1 and TRBJ1-2, with D maybe TRBD1 (6 bases). The germline V and J ends were trimmed by 6 bases and 7 bases, with 15 bases remaining between them. The CDR3 sequence is 13 residues long. The germline gives CDR1 MGHDK, CDR2 SYGVNS.

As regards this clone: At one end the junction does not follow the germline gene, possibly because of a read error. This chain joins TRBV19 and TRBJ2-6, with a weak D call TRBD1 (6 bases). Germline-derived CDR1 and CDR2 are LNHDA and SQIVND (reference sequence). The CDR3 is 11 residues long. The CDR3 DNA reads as TGTGCCAGTAGTATTGGGGGCCTCTCGGCTTTC. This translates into CASSIGGLSAF. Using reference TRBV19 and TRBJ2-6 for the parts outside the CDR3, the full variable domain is DGGITQSPKYLFRKEGQNVTLSCEQNLNHDAMYWYRQDPGQGLRLIYYSQIVNDFQKGDIAEGYSVSREKKESFPLTVTSAQKNPTAFYLCASSIGGLSAFGAGSRLTVL.

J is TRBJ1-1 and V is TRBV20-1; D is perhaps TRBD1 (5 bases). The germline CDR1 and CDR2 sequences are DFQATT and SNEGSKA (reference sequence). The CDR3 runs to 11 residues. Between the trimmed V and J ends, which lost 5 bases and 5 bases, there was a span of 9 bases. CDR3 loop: CSARPGTEAFF. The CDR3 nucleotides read TGCAGTGCTCGACCAGGGACTGAAGCTTTCTTT.

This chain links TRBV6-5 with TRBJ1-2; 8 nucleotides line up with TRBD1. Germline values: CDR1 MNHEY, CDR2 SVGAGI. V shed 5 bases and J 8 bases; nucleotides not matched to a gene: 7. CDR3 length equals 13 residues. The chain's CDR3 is CASSTPTGDGYTF. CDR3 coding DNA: TGTGCCAGCAGTACACCGACAGGGGACGGCTACACCTTC.

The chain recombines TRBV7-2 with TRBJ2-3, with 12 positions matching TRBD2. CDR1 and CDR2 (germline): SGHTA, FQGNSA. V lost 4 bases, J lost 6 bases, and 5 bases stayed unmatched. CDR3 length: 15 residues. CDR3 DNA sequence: TGTGCCAGCAGCTCGACTAGCGGGAGATCCGATACGCAGTATTTT. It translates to CASSSTSGRSDTQYF.

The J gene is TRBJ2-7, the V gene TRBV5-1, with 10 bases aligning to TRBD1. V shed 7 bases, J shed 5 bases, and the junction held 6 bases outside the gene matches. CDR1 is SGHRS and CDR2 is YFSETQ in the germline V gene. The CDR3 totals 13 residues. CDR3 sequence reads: CASAWDRGDEQYF. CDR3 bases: TGCGCCAGCGCCTGGGACAGGGGAGACGAGCAGTACTTC.

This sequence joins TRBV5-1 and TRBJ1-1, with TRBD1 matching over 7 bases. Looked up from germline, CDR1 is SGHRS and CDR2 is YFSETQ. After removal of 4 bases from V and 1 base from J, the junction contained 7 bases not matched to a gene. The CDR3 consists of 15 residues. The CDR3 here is CASSIQDRPNTEAFF. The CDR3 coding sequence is TGCGCCAGCAGCATACAGGACAGGCCGAACACTGAAGCTTTCTTT.

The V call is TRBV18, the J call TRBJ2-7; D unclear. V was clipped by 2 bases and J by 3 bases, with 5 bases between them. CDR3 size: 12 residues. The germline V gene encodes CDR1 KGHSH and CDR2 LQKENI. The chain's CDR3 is CASSPTVYEQYF. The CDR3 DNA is TGTGCCAGCTCACCAACGGTCTACGAGCAGTACTTC. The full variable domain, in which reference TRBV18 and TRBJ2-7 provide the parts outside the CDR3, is NAGVMQNPRHLVRRRGQEARLRCSPMKGHSHVYWYRQLPEEGLKFMVYLQKENIIDESGMPKERFSAEFPKEGPSILRIQQVVRGDSAAYFCASSPTVYEQYFGPGTRLTVT.

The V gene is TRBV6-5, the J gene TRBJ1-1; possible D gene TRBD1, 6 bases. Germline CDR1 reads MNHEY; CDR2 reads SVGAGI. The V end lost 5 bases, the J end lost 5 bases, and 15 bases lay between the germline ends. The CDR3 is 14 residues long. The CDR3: CASSIYRDGTEAFF. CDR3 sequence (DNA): TGTGCCAGCAGTATTTACAGGGATGGGACTGAAGCTTTCTTT.

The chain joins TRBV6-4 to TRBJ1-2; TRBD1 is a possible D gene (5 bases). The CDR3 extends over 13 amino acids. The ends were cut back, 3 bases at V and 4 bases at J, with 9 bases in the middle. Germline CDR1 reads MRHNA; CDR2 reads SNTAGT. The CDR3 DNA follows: TGTGCCAGCAGTGAGGGGGGGTCCTATGGCTACACCTTC. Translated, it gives CASSEGGSYGYTF.

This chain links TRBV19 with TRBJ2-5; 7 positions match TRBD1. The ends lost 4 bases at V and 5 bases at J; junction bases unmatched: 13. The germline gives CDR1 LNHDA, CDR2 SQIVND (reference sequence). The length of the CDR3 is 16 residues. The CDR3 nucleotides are TGTGCCAGTAGTACCCGACAGGGATCATTCCGGGAGACCCAGTACTTC. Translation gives CASSTRQGSFRETQYF.

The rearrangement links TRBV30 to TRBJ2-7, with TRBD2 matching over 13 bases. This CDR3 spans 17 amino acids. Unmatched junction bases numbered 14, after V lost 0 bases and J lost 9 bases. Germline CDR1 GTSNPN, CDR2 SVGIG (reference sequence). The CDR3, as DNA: TGTGCCTGGAGTGTACTAGGGACTAGCGGGATCCCCTGTAGGCAGTACTTC. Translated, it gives CAWSVLGTSGIPCRQYF.

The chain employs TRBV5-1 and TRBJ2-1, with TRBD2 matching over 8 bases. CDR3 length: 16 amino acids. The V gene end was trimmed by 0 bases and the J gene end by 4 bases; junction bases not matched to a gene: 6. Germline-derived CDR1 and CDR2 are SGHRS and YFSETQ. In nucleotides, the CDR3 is TGCGCCAGCAGCTTGGTGGCTCGCGGGGGGTACAATGAGCAGTTCTTC. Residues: CASSLVARGGYNEQFF.

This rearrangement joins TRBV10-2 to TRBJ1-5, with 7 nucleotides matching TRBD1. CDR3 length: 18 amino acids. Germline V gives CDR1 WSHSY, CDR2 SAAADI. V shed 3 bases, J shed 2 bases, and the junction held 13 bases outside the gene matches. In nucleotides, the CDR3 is TGCGCCAGCAGTGATTTTAGGGGGCCGGAGGTCGGCAATCAGCCCCAGCATTTT. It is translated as CASSDFRGPEVGNQPQHF.

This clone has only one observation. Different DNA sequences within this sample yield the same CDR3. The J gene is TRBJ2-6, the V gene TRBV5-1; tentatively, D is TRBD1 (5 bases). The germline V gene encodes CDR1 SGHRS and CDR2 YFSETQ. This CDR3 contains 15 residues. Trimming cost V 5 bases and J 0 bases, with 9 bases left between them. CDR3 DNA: TGCGCCAGCAGTTCTGACAGCTCTGGGGCCAACGTCCTGACTTTC. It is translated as CASSSDSSGANVLTF.

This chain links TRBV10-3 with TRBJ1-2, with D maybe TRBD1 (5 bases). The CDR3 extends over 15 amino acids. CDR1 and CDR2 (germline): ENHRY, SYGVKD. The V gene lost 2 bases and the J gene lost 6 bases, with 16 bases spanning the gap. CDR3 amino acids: CAISEDGGWGDGYTF. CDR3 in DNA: TGTGCCATCAGTGAGGACGGCGGCTGGGGGGATGGCTACACCTTC.

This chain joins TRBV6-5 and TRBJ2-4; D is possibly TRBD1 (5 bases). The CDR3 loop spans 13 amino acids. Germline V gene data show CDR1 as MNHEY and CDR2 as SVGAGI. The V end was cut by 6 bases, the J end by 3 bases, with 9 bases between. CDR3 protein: CASSQGGKNIQYF. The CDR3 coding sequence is TGTGCCAGCAGCCAGGGTGGCAAAAACATTCAGTACTTC.

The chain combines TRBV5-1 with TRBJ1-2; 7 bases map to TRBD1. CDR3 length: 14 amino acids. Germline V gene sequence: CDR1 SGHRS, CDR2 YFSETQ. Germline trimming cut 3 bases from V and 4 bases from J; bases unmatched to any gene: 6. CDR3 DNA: TGCGCCAGCAGCTCTAAGACAGGGAGCTATGGCTACACCTTC. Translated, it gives CASSSKTGSYGYTF.

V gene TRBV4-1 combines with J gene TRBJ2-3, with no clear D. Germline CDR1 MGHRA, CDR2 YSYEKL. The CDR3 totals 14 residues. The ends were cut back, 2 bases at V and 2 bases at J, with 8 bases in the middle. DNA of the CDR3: TGCGCCAGCAGCCAAAGAGCCACCACAGATACGCAGTATTTT. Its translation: CASSQRATTDTQYF.

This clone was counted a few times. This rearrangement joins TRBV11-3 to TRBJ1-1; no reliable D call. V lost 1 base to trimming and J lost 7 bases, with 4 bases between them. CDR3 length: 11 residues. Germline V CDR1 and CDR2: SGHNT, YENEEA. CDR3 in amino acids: CASSLAGEAFF. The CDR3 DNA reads TGTGCCAGCAGCTTAGCGGGTGAAGCTTTCTTT.

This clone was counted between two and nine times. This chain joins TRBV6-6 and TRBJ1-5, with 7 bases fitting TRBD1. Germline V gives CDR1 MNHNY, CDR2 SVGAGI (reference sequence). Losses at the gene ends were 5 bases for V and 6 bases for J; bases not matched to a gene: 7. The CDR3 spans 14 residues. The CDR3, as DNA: TGTGCCAGCAGTCAAGACAGGGCGGCTCAGCCCCAGCATTTT. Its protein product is CASSQDRAAQPQHF.

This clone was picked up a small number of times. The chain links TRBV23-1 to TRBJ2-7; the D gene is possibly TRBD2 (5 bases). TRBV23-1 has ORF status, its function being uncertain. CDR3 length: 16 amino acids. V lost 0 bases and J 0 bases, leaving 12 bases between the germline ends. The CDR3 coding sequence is TGCGCCAGCAGTCAATCGGTAGCTGGGAGCTCCTACGAGCAGTACTTC. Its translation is CASSQSVAGSSYEQYF.

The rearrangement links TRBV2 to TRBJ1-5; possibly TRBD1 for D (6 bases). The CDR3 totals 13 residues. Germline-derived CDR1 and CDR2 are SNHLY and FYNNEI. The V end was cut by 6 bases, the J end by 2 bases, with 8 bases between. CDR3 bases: TGTGCCAGCAGGGGGGCGGGCAATCAGCCCCAGCATTTT. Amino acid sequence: CASRGAGNQPQHF. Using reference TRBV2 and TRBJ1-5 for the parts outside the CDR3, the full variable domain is EPEVTQTPSHQVTQMGQEVILRCVPISNHLYFYWYRQILGQKVEFLVSFYNNEISEKSEIFDDQFSVERPDGSNFTLKIRSTKLEDSAMYFCASRGAGNQPQHFGDGTRLSIL.

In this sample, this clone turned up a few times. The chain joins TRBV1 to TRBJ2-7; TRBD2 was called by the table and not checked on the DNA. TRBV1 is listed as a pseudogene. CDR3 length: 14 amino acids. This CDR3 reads CTISSGSPSYEQYF. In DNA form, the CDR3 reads TGCACCATCAGTAGCGGGAGCCCCTCTTACGAGCAGTACTTC.

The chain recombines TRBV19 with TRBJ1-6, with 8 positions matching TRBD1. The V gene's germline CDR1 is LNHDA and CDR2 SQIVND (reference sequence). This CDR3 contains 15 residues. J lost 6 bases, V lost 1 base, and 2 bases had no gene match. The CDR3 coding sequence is TGTGCCAGTAGTATAGGGACAGGGACTAATTCACCCCTCCACTTT. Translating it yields CASSIGTGTNSPLHF.

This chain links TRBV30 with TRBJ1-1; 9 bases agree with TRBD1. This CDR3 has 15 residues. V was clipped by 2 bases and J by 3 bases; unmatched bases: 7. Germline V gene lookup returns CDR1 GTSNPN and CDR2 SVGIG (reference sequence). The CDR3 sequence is CAWSQDRGKYTEAFF. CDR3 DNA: TGTGCCTGGAGTCAAGACAGGGGGAAGTACACTGAAGCTTTCTTT.

CDR3 nucleotides: TGTGCCTGGAGTGTACCCTTTGGGCGAGGCAGGGGAGATTGGCAGCCCCAGCATTTT. As protein: CAWSVPFGRGRGDWQPQHF. The chain is built from TRBV30 and TRBJ1-5; the D gene is possibly TRBD1 (6 bases). CDR3 size: 19 residues. Germline lookup yields CDR1 GTSNPN and CDR2 SVGIG (reference sequence). V lost 0 bases and J lost 7, with 28 bases in between. The entire variable domain, with the rest obtained from reference TRBV30 and TRBJ1-5, is as follows: SQTIHQWPATLVQPVGSPLSLECTVEGTSNPNLYWYRQAAGRGLQLLFYSVGIGQISSEVPQNLSASRPQDRQFILSSKKLLLSDSGFYLCAWSVPFGRGRGDWQPQHFGDGTRLSIL.

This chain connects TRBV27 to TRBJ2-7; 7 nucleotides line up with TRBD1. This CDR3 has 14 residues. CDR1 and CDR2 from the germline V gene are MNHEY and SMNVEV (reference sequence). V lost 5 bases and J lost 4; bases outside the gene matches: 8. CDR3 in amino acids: CASSTGRGIYEQYF. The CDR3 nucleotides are TGTGCCAGCAGTACCGGCAGGGGGATTTACGAGCAGTACTTC.

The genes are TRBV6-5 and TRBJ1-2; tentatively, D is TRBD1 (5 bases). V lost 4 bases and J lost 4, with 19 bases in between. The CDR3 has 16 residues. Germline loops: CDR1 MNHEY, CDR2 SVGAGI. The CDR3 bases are TGTGCCAGCAGTTCGCGACAGACGATCTTGTTCTATGGCTACACCTTC. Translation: CASSSRQTILFYGYTF.

In DNA, the CDR3 is TGTGCCAGCAGGACGACAGGGGCAGTGGCTGAAGCTTTCTTT. Protein sequence: CASRTTGAVAEAFF. This sequence joins TRBV6-1 and TRBJ1-1, with 8 bases fitting TRBD1. V dropped 6 bases and J dropped 6; count of bases not matched to a gene: 9. This CDR3 spans 14 amino acids. Germline CDR1 reads MNHNS; CDR2 reads SASEGT.